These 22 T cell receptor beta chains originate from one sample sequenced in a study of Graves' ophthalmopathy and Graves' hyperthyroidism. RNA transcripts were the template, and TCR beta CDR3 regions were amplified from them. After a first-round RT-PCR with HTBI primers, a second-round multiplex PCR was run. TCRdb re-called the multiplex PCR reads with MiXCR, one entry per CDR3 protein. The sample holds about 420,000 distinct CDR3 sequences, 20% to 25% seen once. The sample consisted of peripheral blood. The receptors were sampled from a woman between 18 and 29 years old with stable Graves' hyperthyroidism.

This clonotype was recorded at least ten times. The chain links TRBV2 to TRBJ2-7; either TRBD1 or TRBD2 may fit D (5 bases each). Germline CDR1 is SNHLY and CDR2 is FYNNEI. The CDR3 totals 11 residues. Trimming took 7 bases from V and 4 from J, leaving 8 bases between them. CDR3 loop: CASIWGYEQYF. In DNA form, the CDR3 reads TGTGCCAGCATATGGGGGTACGAGCAGTACTTC. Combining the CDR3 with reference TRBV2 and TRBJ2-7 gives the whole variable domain EPEVTQTPSHQVTQMGQEVILRCVPISNHLYFYWYRQILGQKVEFLVSFYNNEISEKSEIFDDQFSVERPDGSNFTLKIRSTKLEDSAMYFCASIWGYEQYFGPGTRLTVT.

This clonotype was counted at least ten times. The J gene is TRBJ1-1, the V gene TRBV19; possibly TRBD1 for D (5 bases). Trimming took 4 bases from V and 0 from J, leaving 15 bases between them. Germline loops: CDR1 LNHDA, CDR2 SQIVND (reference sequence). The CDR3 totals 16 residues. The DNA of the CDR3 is TGTGCCAGTAGTAAAGGGACGGCAAACCTGAACACTGAAGCTTTCTTT. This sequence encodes CASSKGTANLNTEAFF.

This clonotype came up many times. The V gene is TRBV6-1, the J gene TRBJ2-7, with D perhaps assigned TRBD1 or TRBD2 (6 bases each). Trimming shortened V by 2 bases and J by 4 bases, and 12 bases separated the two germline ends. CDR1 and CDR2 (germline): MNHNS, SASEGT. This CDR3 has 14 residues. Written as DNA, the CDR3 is TGTGCCAGCAGTGAATGGGGGGCGCGGTACGAGCAGTACTTC. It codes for CASSEWGARYEQYF.

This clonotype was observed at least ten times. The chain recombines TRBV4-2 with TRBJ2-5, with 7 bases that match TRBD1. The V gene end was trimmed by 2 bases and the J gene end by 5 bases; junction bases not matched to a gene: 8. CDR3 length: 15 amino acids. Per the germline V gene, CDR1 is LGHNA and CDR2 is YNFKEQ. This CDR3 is CASSQPMTGQETQYF. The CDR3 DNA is TGTGCCAGCAGCCAACCAATGACAGGGCAGGAGACCCAGTACTTC.

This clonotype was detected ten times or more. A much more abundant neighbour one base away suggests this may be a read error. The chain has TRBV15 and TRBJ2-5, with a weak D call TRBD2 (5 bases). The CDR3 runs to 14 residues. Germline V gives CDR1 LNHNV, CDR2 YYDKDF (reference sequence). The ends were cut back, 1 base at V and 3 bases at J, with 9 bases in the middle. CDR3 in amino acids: CATSRAQRKETQYF. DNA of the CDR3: TGTGCCACCAGCAGAGCCCAGCGGAAAGAGACCCAGTACTTC.

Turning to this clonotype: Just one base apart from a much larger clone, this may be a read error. The CDR3 nucleotides read TGTGCCAGCAGCTTAGGGGACAGGGCCTACGAGCAGTACTTC. Translation: CASSLGDRAYEQYF. The chain links TRBV13 to TRBJ2-7; 8 bases match TRBD1. This CDR3 has 14 amino acids. V was clipped by 0 bases and J by 2 bases; unmatched bases: 0. CDR1 is PRHDT, CDR2 FYEKMQ, per germline (reference sequence).

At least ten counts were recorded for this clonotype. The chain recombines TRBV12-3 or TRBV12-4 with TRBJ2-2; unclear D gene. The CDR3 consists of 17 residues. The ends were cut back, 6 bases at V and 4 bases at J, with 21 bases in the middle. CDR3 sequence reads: CASSALTALMGTGELFF. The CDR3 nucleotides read TGTGCCAGCAGCGCACTGACTGCCTTAATGGGCACCGGGGAGCTGTTTTTT.

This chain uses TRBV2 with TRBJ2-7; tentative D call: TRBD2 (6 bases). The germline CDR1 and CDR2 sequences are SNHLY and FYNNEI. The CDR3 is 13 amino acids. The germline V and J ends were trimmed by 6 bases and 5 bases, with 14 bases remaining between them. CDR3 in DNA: TGTGCCAGCAGCCACGGGGGAGCCAACGAGCAGTACTTC. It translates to CASSHGGANEQYF.

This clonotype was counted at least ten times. The CDR3 region has the DNA TGCAGTGCTAGGTGGGCAGGGACTGGAAACACCATATATTTT. Amino acids: CSARWAGTGNTIYF. V usage is TRBV20-1 and J usage is TRBJ1-3; D is perhaps TRBD1 (5 bases). The CDR3 is made up of 14 amino acids. With 3 bases removed from V and 2 bases from J, the gap between germline ends came to 11 bases. CDR1 is DFQATT and CDR2 is SNEGSKA in the germline V gene (reference sequence).

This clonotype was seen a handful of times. CDR3 amino acids: CASVEGLYSGNTIYF. DNA of the CDR3: TGTGCCAGCGTGGAGGGACTCTACTCTGGAAACACCATATATTTT. This chain connects TRBV6-1 to TRBJ1-3, with D possibly matching TRBD1 (5 bases). The CDR3 extends over 15 amino acids. Per the germline V gene, CDR1 is MNHNS and CDR2 is SASEGT. V was shortened by 8 bases and J by 0 bases, with 14 bases between the two germline ends.

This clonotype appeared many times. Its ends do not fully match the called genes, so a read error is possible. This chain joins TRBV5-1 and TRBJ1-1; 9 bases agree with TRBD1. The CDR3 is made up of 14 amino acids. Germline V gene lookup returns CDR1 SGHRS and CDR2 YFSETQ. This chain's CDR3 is CASSPGQGNTEAFF. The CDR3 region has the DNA TGTGCCAGCAGCCCGGGACAGGGGAACACTGAAGCTTTCTTT. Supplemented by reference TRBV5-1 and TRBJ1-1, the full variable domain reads KAGVTQTPRYLIKTRGQQVTLSCSPISGHRSVSWYQQTPGQGLQFLFEYFSETQRNKGNFPGRFSGRQFSNSRSEMNVSTLELGDSALYLCASSPGQGNTEAFFGQGTRLTVV.

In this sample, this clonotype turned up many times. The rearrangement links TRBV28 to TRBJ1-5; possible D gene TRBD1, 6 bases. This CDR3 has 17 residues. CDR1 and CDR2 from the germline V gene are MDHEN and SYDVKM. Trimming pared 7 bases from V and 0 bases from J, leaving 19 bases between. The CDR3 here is CASIGGGRFLSNQPQHF. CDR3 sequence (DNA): TGTGCCAGCATAGGAGGGGGACGGTTCCTTAGCAATCAGCCCCAGCATTTT.

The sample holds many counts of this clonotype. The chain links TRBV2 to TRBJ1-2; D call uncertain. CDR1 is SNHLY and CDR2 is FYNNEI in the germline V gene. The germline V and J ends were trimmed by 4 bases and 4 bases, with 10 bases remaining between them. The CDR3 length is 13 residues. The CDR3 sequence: CASSALTLYGYTF. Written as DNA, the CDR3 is TGTGCCAGCAGTGCCCTCACCCTCTATGGCTACACCTTC. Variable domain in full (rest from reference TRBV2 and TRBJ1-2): EPEVTQTPSHQVTQMGQEVILRCVPISNHLYFYWYRQILGQKVEFLVSFYNNEISEKSEIFDDQFSVERPDGSNFTLKIRSTKLEDSAMYFCASSALTLYGYTFGSGTRLTVV.

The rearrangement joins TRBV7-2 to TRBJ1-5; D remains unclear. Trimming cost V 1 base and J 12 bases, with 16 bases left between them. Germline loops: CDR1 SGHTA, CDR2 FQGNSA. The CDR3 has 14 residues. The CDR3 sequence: CASSLVQNNQLQHF. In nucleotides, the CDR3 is TGTGCCAGCAGCTTAGTACAGAACAATCAACTCCAGCATTTT.

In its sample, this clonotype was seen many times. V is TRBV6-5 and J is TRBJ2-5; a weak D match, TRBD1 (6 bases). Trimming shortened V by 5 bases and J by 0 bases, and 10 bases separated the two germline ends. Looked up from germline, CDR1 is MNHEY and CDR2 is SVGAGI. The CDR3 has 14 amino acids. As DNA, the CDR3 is TGTGCCAGCAGTATCAGGGGCTACCAAGAGACCCAGTACTTC. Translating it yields CASSIRGYQETQYF.

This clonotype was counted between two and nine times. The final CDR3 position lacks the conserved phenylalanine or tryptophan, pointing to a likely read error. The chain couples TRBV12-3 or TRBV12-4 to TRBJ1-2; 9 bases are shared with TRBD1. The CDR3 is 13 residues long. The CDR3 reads CASCLGTGYGYTV. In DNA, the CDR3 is TGTGCCAGCTGTTTAGGGACAGGGTATGGCTACACCGTC.

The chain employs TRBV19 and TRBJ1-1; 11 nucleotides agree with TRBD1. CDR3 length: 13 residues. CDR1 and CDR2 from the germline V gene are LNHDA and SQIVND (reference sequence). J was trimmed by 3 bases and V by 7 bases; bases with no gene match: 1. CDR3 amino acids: CASMDRGHTEAFF. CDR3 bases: TGTGCCAGTATGGACAGGGGGCACACTGAAGCTTTCTTT.

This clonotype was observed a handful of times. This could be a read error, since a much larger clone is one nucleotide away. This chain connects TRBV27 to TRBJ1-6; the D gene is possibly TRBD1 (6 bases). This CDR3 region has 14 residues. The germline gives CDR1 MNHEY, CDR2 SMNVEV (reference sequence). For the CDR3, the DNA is TGTGCCAGCAGTTTATTGGGGGGGGGCTCACACCTCCACTTT. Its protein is CASSLLGGGSHLHF.

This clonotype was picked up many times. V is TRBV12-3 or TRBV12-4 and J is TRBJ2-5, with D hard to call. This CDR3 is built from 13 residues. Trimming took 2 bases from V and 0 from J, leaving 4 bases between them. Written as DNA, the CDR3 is TGTGCCAGCAGTTTAAGGAACCAAGAGACCCAGTACTTC. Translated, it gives CASSLRNQETQYF.

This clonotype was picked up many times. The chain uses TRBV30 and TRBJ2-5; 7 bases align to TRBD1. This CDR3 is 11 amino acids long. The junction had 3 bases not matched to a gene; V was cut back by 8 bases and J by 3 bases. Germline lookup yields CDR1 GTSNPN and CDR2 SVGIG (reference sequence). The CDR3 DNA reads TGTGCCACGGGACAGAAAGAGACCCAGTACTTC. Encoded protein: CATGQKETQYF. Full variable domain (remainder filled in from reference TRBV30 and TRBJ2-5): SQTIHQWPATLVQPVGSPLSLECTVEGTSNPNLYWYRQAAGRGLQLLFYSVGIGQISSEVPQNLSASRPQDRQFILSSKKLLLSDSGFYLCATGQKETQYFGPGTRLLVL.

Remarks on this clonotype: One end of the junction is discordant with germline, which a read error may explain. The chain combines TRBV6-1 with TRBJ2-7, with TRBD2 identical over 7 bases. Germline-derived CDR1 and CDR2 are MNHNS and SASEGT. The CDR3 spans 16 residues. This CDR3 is CASSHVGTNGSYDQYF. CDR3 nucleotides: TGTGCCAGCAGTCATGTAGGGACTAACGGTTCCTACGATCAGTACTTC.

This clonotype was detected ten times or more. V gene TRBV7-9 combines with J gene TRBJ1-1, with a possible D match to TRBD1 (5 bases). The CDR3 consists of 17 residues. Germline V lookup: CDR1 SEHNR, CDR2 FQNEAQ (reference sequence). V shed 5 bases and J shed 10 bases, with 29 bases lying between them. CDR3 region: CASSPPRGRQQGGSAFF. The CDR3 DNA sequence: TGTGCCAGCAGCCCCCCGCGAGGTCGTCAGCAGGGTGGATCAGCTTTCTTT.